Following are 3 T cell receptor beta chains from one sample sequenced in a study of CD8 T cells in Susac syndrome (dated by TCRdb to between 2018 and 2021). To prepare the library, the immunoSEQ multiplex PCR assay was applied. RNA was extracted using the RNeasy kit, and about 0.5 to 1 ug of the RNA was reverse transcribed with random hexamers. The raw public reads went through TCRdb reprocessing: fastp at Q25, MiXCR clone calling, in-frame beta chains kept. For every CDR3 protein sequence, its rows merge into one entry that carries the most common genes and DNA. The sample has roughly 130,000 distinct CDR3 sequences on record, around 96% of them singletons. 0.12% of the sample comes from the top ten. The sequencing sample was made of CD4+ T cells from PBMCs. The receptors stem from a human donor in good health.

J is TRBJ2-1 and V is TRBV7-2; TRBD1 is a possible D gene (5 bases). V was cut by 1 base and J by 4 bases, with 8 bases left in between. Germline assignment: CDR1 SGHTA and CDR2 FQGNSA. The CDR3 runs 14 residues. The CDR3, as DNA: TGTGCCAGCAGCTTAGTAGGGGCTTACAATGAGCAGTTCTTC. Its translation is CASSLVGAYNEQFF. Variable domain in full (rest from reference TRBV7-2 and TRBJ2-1): GAGVSQSPSNKVTEKGKDVELRCDPISGHTALYWYRQSLGQGLEFLIYFQGNSAPDKSGLPSDRFSAERTGGSVSTLTIQRTQQEDSAVYLCASSLVGAYNEQFFGPGTRLTVL.

The genes are TRBV7-2 and TRBJ2-5; 7 nucleotides agree with TRBD2. Germline CDR1 is SGHTA and CDR2 is FQGNSA. This CDR3 is built from 15 residues. The V and J ends lost 0 bases and 5 bases, in that order; junction bases with no gene match: 6. The CDR3 nucleotides are TGTGCCAGCAGCTTAGCGGGAGGTAGCGGGGAGACCCAGTACTTC. Translated: CASSLAGGSGETQYF.

The chain couples TRBV7-9 to TRBJ2-5; 13 positions agree with TRBD2. Germline CDR1 reads SEHNR; CDR2 reads FQNEAQ (reference sequence). Trimming cost V 6 bases and J 2 bases; bases outside gene matches: 6. The length of the CDR3 is 16 residues. Written as DNA, the CDR3 is TGTGCCAGCAGTTCTGTGACTAGCGGGGGGCAAGAGACCCAGTACTTC. Translated, it gives CASSSVTSGGQETQYF. Full variable domain (outside the CDR3, taken from reference TRBV7-9 and TRBJ2-5): DTGVSQNPRHKITKRGQNVTFRCDPISEHNRLYWYRQTLGQGPEFLTYFQNEAQLEKSRLLSDRFSAERPKGSFSTLEIQRTEQGDSAMYLCASSSVTSGGQETQYFGPGTRLLVL.